This T cell receptor (beta chain) was obtained from a study of shared clonotypes between healthy human individuals. This CDR3 comprises 15 residues. From germline, CDR1 is SGDLS and CDR2 YYNGEE. J lost 6 bases, V lost 4 bases, and 9 bases had no gene match. Produced via immunoSEQ multiplex PCR; TCRdb's table is partial and in-frame only. The sample holds about 2.4 million clones, 85% to 95% seen once. What was sequenced was naive CD4+ T cells sorted from blood. As for subset: CD45RA+ positively selected. This chain joins TRBV9 and TRBJ2-1; 8 nucleotides match TRBD1. This clonotype was obtained from a man aged 18 to 29 in good health. CDR3 coding DNA: TGTGCCAGCAGCCCCCGGACAGGGTACGGCAATGAGCAGTTCTTC. It encodes CASSPRTGYGNEQFF. Using reference TRBV9 and TRBJ2-1 for the parts outside the CDR3, the full variable domain is DSGVTQTPKHLITATGQRVTLRCSPRSGDLSVYWYQQSLDQGLQFLIQYYNGEERAKGNILERFSAQQFPDLHSELNLSSLELGDSALYFCASSPRTGYGNEQFFGPGTRLTVL.